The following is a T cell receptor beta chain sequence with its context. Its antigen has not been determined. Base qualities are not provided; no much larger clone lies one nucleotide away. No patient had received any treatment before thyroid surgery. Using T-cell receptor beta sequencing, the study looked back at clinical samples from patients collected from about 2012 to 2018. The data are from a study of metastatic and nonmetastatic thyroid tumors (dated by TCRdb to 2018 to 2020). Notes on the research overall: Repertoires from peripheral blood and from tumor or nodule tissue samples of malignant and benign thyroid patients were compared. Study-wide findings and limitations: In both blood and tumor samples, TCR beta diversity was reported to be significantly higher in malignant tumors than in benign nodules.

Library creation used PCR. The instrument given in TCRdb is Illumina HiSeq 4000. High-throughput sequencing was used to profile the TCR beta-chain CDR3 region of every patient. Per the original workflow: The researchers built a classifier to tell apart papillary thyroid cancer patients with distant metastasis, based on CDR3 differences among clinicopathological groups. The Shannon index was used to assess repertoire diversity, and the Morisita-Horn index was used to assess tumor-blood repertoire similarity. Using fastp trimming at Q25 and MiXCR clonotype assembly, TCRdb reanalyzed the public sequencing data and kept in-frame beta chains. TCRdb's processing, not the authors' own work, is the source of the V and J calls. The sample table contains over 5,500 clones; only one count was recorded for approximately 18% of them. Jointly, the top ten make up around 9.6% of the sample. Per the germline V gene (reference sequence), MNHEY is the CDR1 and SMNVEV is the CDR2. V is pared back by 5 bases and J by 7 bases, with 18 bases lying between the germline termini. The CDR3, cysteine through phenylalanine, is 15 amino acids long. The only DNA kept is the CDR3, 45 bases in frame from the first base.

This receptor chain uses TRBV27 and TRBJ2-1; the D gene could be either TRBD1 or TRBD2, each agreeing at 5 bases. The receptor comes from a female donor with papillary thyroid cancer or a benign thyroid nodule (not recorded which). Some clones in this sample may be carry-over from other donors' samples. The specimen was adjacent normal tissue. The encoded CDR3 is CASSPQLREGNEQFF. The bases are TGTGCCAGCAGTCCGCAACTACGAGAGGGGAATGAGCAGTTCTTC.